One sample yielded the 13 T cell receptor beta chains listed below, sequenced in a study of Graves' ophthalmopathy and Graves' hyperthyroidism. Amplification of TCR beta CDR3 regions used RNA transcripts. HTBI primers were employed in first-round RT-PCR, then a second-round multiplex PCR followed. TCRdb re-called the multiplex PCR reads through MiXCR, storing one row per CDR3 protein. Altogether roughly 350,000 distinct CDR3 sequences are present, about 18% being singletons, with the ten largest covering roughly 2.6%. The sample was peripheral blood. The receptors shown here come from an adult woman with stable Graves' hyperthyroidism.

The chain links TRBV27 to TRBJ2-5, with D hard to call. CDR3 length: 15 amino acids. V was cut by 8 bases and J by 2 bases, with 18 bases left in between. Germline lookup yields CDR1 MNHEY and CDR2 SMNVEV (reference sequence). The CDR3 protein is CASGYAGGAQETQYF. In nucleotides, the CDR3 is TGTGCCAGCGGCTACGCCGGCGGAGCGCAAGAGACCCAGTACTTC.

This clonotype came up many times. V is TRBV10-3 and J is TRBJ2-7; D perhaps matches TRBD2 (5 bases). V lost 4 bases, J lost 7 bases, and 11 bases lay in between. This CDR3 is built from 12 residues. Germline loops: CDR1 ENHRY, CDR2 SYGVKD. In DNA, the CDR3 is TGTGCCATCAGTGGAGCGGCCGGGGAGCAGTACTTC. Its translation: CAISGAAGEQYF.

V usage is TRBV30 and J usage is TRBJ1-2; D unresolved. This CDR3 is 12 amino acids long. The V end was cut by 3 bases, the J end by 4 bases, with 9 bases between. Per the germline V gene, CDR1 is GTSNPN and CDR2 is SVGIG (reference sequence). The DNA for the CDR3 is TGTGCCTGGAGGGAAAGCGGCTATGGCTACACCTTC. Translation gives CAWRESGYGYTF.

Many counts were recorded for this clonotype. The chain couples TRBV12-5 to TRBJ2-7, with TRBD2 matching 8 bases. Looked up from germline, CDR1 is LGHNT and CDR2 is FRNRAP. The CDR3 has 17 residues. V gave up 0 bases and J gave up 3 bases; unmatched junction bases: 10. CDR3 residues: CASGLVRGGAGVYEQYF. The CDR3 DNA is TGTGCTAGTGGTTTGGTACGCGGGGGAGCGGGAGTCTACGAGCAGTACTTC.

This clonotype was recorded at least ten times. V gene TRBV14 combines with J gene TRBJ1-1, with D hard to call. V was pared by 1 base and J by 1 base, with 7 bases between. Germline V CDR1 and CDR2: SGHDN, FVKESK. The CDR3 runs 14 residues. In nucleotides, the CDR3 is TGTGCCAGCAGCCAAGTTCGCACGAACACTGAAGCTTTCTTT. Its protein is CASSQVRTNTEAFF. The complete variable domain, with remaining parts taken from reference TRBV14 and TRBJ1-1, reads EAGVTQFPSHSVIEKGQTVTLRCDPISGHDNLYWYRRVMGKEIKFLLHFVKESKQDESGMPNNRFLAERTGGTYSTLKVQPAELEDSGVYFCASSQVRTNTEAFFGQGTRLTVV.

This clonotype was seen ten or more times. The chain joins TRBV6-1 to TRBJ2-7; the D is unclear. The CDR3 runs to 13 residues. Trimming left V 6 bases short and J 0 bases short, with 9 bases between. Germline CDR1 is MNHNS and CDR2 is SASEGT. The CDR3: CASSQRSSYEQYF. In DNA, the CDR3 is TGTGCCAGCAGCCAACGGAGCTCCTACGAGCAGTACTTC.

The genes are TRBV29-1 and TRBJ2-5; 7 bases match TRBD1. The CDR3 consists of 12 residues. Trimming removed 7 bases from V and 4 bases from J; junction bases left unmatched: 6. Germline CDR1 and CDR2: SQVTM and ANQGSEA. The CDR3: CSGQQGIETQYF. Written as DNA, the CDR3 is TGCAGCGGGCAACAGGGGATAGAGACCCAGTACTTC.

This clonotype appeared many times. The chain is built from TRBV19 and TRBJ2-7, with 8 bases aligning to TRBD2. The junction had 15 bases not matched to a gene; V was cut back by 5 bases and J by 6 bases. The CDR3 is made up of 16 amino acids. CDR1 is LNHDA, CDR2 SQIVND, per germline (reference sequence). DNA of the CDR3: TGTGCCAGTAGTGGGAAAAAGCGGGAGCTCGCCTCCGAGCAGTACTTC. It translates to CASSGKKRELASEQYF.

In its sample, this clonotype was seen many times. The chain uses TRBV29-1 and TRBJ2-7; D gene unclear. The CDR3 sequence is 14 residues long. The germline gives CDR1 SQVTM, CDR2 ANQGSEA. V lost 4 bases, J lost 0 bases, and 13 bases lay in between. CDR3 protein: CSVVPDMSSYEQYF. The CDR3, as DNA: TGCAGCGTTGTCCCCGATATGAGCTCCTACGAGCAGTACTTC.

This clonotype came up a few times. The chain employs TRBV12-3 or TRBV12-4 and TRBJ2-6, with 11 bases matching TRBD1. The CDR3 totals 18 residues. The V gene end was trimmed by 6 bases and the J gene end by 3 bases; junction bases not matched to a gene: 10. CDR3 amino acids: CASRTKDRGLRGANVLTF. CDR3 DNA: TGTGCCAGCAGAACAAAGGACAGGGGGCTTCGTGGGGCCAACGTCCTGACTTTC.

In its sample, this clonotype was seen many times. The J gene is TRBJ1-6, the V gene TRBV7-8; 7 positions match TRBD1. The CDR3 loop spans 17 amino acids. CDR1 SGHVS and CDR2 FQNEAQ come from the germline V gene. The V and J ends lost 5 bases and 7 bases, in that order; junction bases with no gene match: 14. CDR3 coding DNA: TGTGCCAGCAGCCTTTTAAGGGGACAGCCGAAAAATTCACCCCTCCACTTT. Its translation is CASSLLRGQPKNSPLHF.

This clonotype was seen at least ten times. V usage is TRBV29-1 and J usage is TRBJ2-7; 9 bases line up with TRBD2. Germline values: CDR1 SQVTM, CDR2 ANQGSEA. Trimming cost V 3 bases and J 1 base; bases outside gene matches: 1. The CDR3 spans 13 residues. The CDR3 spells CSVELAGSYEQYF. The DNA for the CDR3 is TGCAGCGTTGAGCTAGCGGGATCCTACGAGCAGTACTTC.

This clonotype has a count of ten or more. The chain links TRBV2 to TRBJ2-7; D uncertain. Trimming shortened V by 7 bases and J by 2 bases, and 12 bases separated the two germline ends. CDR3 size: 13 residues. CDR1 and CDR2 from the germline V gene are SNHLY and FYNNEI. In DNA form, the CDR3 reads TGTGCCAGCACCCCGGGTTTCCCCTACGAGCAGTACTTC. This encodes CASTPGFPYEQYF.